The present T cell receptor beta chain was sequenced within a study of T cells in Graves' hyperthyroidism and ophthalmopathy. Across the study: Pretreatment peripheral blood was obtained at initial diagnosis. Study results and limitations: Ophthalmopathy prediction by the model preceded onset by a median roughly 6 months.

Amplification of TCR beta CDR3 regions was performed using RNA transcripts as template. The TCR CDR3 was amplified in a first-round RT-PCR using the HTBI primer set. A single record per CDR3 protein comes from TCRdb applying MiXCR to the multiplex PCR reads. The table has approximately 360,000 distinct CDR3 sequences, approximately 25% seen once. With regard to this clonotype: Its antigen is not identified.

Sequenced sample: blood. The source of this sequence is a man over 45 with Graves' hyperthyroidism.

As DNA, the CDR3 is TGTGCCAGCAGCTTAAGGGACAGTGCGAACACCGGGGAGCTGTTTTTT. Its protein is CASSLRDSANTGELFF. V usage is TRBV7-2 and J usage is TRBJ2-2, with 7 bases that match TRBD1. The CDR3 sequence is 16 residues long. J was trimmed by 0 bases and V by 2 bases; bases with no gene match: 3. Germline V gene sequence: CDR1 SGHTA, CDR2 FQGNSA.